These 32 T cell receptor beta chains were all obtained from the same sample, sequenced in a study of monozygotic twins with inflammatory bowel disease. TCRdb processed the 5' RACE reads again and assigns one entry to each CDR3 protein, with no DNA. Reported are tens of thousands of distinct CDR3 sequences; the ten largest clones contain 7.4%. Sequenced sample: blood. The receptor set was obtained from a human donor with ulcerative colitis or Crohn's disease, or a healthy co-twin of an affected twin (not recorded which).

The chain employs TRBV6-1 and TRBJ2-7; TCRdb's assignment of TRBD1 cannot be checked, as there is no DNA. Germline CDR1 reads MNHNS; CDR2 reads SASEGT. The CDR3 totals 14 residues. The CDR3 loop reads CASSQGQGTYEQYF.

J is TRBJ2-3 and V is TRBV5-1; TCRdb indicates TRBD1, and absent DNA this call remains unverified. The CDR3 runs 15 residues. In germline, CDR1 is SGHRS, CDR2 YFSETQ. This CDR3 is CASSFDGTSADTQYF.

V gene TRBV5-1 combines with J gene TRBJ1-1. Looked up from germline, CDR1 is SGHRS and CDR2 is YFSETQ. This CDR3 contains 14 residues. The CDR3 here is CASSALERNTEAFF.

J is TRBJ2-7 and V is TRBV27; TCRdb returns TRBD2, unconfirmable since there is no DNA. This CDR3 has 14 amino acids. Germline values: CDR1 MNHEY, CDR2 SMNVEV (reference sequence). CDR3 residues: CASRGMGGLREQYF.

The chain links TRBV20-1 to TRBJ2-7; TCRdb selects TRBD1, and the lack of DNA leaves this call unchecked. The V gene's germline CDR1 is DFQATT and CDR2 SNEGSKA (reference sequence). The CDR3 runs to 15 residues. The CDR3 reads CSAGPDRGLTYEQYF.

The rearrangement joins TRBV2 to TRBJ2-3; TCRdb gives TRBD2 as the D gene, but with no DNA this cannot be confirmed. The germline V gene encodes CDR1 SNHLY and CDR2 FYNNEI. The CDR3 runs 16 residues. This CDR3 reads CASSSLADTSTDTQYF.

This rearrangement joins TRBV14 to TRBJ1-6. The CDR3 is 12 residues long. Germline V CDR1 and CDR2: SGHDN, FVKESK. CDR3: CASSLSKSPLHF.

This chain connects TRBV27 to TRBJ1-2; lacking DNA, the TRBD1 call made by TCRdb goes unchecked. The CDR3 spans 14 residues. Germline V gives CDR1 MNHEY, CDR2 SMNVEV (reference sequence). The CDR3 region is CASSPNRGYYGYTF.

This chain joins TRBV4-2 and TRBJ2-6. CDR3 size: 14 residues. The germline V gene encodes CDR1 LGHNA and CDR2 YNFKEQ. CDR3 amino acids: CASSHGSGANVLTF.

The J gene is TRBJ1-1, the V gene TRBV7-9; TCRdb designates TRBD1, a call that cannot be tested without DNA. The CDR3 is made up of 14 amino acids. The germline V gene encodes CDR1 SEHNR and CDR2 FQNEAQ (reference sequence). This CDR3 reads CASSPGQGYTEAFF.

This rearrangement joins TRBV6-1 to TRBJ2-3. The CDR3 has 12 residues. The germline gives CDR1 MNHNS, CDR2 SASEGT. The CDR3 sequence is CASGESTDTQYF.

The rearrangement links TRBV27 to TRBJ2-7; TCRdb's D call of TRBD2 is untestable without DNA. Germline-derived CDR1 and CDR2 are MNHEY and SMNVEV (reference sequence). The CDR3 has 15 residues. CDR3: CASSLLGGKGYEQYF.

The V and J genes are TRBV12-3 or TRBV12-4 and TRBJ2-1; TCRdb calls TRBD2, which cannot be checked without DNA. The CDR3 length is 14 residues. The chain's CDR3 is CASLAGGSYNEQFF.

The J gene is TRBJ1-5, the V gene TRBV19; TCRdb picks TRBD1, but there is no DNA to check that call. CDR3 length: 14 amino acids. Germline assignment: CDR1 LNHDA and CDR2 SQIVND (reference sequence). The CDR3 sequence: CASSSSGGNQPQHF. Variable domain in full (rest from reference TRBV19 and TRBJ1-5): DGGITQSPKYLFRKEGQNVTLSCEQNLNHDAMYWYRQDPGQGLRLIYYSQIVNDFQKGDIAEGYSVSREKKESFPLTVTSAQKNPTAFYLCASSSSGGNQPQHFGDGTRLSIL.

The rearrangement links TRBV6-1 to TRBJ1-2; there is no DNA to check the TCRdb D call of TRBD1. Per the germline V gene, CDR1 is MNHNS and CDR2 is SASEGT. CDR3 size: 15 residues. The CDR3 reads CATHLGTSNPYGYTF.

The rearrangement links TRBV7-3 to TRBJ1-6. Germline values: CDR1 SGHTA, CDR2 FQGTGA. This CDR3 spans 13 amino acids. The CDR3 region is CASSLRETSPLHF.

This rearrangement joins TRBV7-2 to TRBJ1-5; TCRdb calls TRBD1, which cannot be checked without DNA. This CDR3 contains 15 residues. The germline V gene has CDR1 SGHTA and CDR2 FQGNSA. CDR3 amino acids: CASSPTGTTNQPQHF.

The chain recombines TRBV18 with TRBJ2-7. The CDR3 is 14 amino acids. CDR1 and CDR2 (germline): KGHSH, LQKENI. The CDR3: CASSPRDSTYEQYF.

The CDR3 loop reads CASSLGLANQGGYTF. This chain joins TRBV5-1 and TRBJ1-2. The CDR3 runs to 15 residues. Germline V CDR1 and CDR2: SGHRS, YFSETQ.

CDR3 loop: CASSLARRQNEKLFF. The V and J genes are TRBV5-1 and TRBJ1-4. CDR1 is SGHRS, CDR2 YFSETQ, per germline. This CDR3 is built from 15 residues.

The CDR3 protein is CASSQENYGYTF. This chain links TRBV11-1 with TRBJ1-2. Germline assignment: CDR1 SGHAT and CDR2 FQDESV (reference sequence). This CDR3 region has 12 residues.

This chain connects TRBV27 to TRBJ2-3. The CDR3 spans 14 residues. Germline loops: CDR1 MNHEY, CDR2 SMNVEV (reference sequence). The CDR3 loop is CASSKLLAESTQYF.

This rearrangement joins TRBV5-1 to TRBJ2-2. The CDR3 has 14 residues. Germline V gene sequence: CDR1 SGHRS, CDR2 YFSETQ. CDR3 amino acids: CASSLEQNTGELFF.

The chain has TRBV14 and TRBJ1-2; checking the TCRdb D call of TRBD1 is not possible without DNA. Germline V gene sequence: CDR1 SGHDN, CDR2 FVKESK. The CDR3 has 13 residues. The CDR3 loop is CASSLDRLFGYTF.

The chain joins TRBV10-3 to TRBJ2-7; TCRdb reports TRBD2, a call that lacks DNA to check it against. Germline V CDR1 and CDR2: ENHRY, SYGVKD. The CDR3 has 15 residues. CDR3: CAIKIDERARYEQYF.

V usage is TRBV11-2 and J usage is TRBJ1-1. The CDR3 totals 18 residues. Germline assignment: CDR1 SGHAT and CDR2 FQNNGV. This chain's CDR3 is CASSLVVRWRRMNTEAFF.

V is TRBV10-3 and J is TRBJ1-6; TCRdb names TRBD1, which stays unverified in the absence of DNA. This CDR3 comprises 15 residues. The germline CDR1 and CDR2 sequences are ENHRY and SYGVKD. The chain's CDR3 is CASGAGQIENSPLHF.

The V call is TRBV5-1, the J call TRBJ1-2; the D gene TCRdb calls, TRBD1, cannot be checked with no DNA. The CDR3 has 14 residues. The V gene's germline CDR1 is SGHRS and CDR2 YFSETQ. This CDR3 reads CASSLHGQTYGYTF.

The CDR3 sequence is CASILGTAEAFF. The chain couples TRBV12-3 or TRBV12-4 to TRBJ1-1. CDR3 length equals 12 residues.

This rearrangement joins TRBV6-5 to TRBJ2-7; TCRdb selects TRBD1, and the lack of DNA leaves this call unchecked. The germline CDR1 and CDR2 sequences are MNHEY and SVGAGI. The CDR3 runs to 16 residues. This CDR3 is CASSLEGTGKLYEQYF.

The chain links TRBV10-3 to TRBJ1-2; TCRdb returns TRBD1, unconfirmable since there is no DNA. CDR3 length equals 12 residues. The germline V gene encodes CDR1 ENHRY and CDR2 SYGVKD. The CDR3 here is CAIQNRAKGYTF.

The rearrangement uses TRBV7-2 and TRBJ2-1; lacking DNA, the TRBD1 call made by TCRdb goes unchecked. The germline V gene has CDR1 SGHTA and CDR2 FQGNSA. This CDR3 has 14 residues. The CDR3 region is CASSPGTVNNEQFF.